This T cell receptor beta chain emerged from a study of cytomegalovirus exposure and HLA in healthy donors. Study-wide background: Ancestry clustering placed about four fifths of roughly 410 genotyped donors in the Caucasian-associated cluster. Overall study findings and caveats: Being productive about 87% or about 30% of the time was typical of most TCR beta V segments in an earlier analysis. A later analysis showed that HLA-associated TCR beta chains had undergone more clonal expansion than equally common others. The classifier was said to identify cytomegalovirus status with high specificity and sensitivity.

It was with 60 Vbeta and 13 Jbeta primers that the PCR ran. Some clones are missing from TCRdb's copy, which holds only in-frame ones; the method was immunoSEQ multiplex PCR. The sample consists of 130,000 to 150,000 clones, approximately 79% of them appearing once. The CDR3 totals 15 residues. Germline V gene lookup returns CDR1 MNHEY and CDR2 SVGAGI. V dropped 5 bases and J dropped 0 bases, with 11 bases sitting between them. For this clone: The target antigen is unknown. Additional DNA sequences in this sample encode the identical CDR3.

This receptor was taken from a woman between 25 and 40 years old in good health and CMV-seronegative. The sample comprised PBMCs. This chain links TRBV6-5 with TRBJ1-3, with unresolved D. In nucleotides, the CDR3 is TGTGCCAGCAGTGCAACAGCCTTCTCTGGAAACACCATATATTTT. This translates into CASSATAFSGNTIYF.